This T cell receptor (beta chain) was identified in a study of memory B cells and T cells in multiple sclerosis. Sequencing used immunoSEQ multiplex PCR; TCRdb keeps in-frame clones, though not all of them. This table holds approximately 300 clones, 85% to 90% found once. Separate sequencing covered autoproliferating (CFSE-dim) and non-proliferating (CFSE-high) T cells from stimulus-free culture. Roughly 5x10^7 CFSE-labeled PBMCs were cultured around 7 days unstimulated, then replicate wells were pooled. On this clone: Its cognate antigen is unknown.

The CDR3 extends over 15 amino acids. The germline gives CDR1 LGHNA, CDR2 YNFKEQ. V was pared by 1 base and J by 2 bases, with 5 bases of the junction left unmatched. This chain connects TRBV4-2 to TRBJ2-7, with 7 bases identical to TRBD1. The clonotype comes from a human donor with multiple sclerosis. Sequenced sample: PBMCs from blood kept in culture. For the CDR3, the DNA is TGTGCCAGCAGCCAAGGAGGGGGCCTAACCTACGAGCAGTACTTC. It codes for CASSQGGGLTYEQYF.